The 2 T cell receptor beta chains below were found in one sample sequenced in a study of early T cells in non-severe SARS-CoV-2 infection. TCRdb redid the calling of the 5' RACE reads with MiXCR, one entry per CDR3 protein. The table includes more than 55,000 distinct CDR3 sequences, about 12% detected once. Source material: whole blood. The receptors stem from an adult who was a healthcare worker with PCR-confirmed SARS-CoV-2 infection or an uninfected control (not recorded which).

The V call is TRBV29-1, the J call TRBJ1-2; D not certain. CDR1 is SQVTM, CDR2 ANQGSEA, per germline. V lost 3 bases and J lost 5, with 7 bases in between. The CDR3 spans 11 residues. The CDR3 is CSVDDGYGYTF. The CDR3 DNA reads TGCAGCGTTGATGACGGATATGGCTACACCTTC.

CDR3 DNA sequence: TGTGCCAGCAGCGAGGGACTAGCGGAGTACAATGAGCAGTTCTTC. Translation: CASSEGLAEYNEQFF. The V gene is TRBV9, the J gene TRBJ2-1, with 11 positions matching TRBD2. With 3 bases clipped from V and 4 bases from J, the junction kept 3 bases outside the gene matches. Germline V lookup: CDR1 SGDLS, CDR2 YYNGEE. CDR3 size: 15 residues.